This TCR beta chain came from a study of T cell responses to AZD1222 COVID-19 vaccine. Findings of the study overall: In all cases, repertoires were sampled only after the peak T cell response. Regions 160-218 and 743-854 dominated among vaccine-associated CD4 TCRs spanning spike.

The CDR3 length is 13 residues. The germline V gene encodes CDR1 LGHDT and CDR2 YNNKEL (reference sequence). Trimming cost V 5 bases and J 12 bases, with 17 bases left between them. Clones were read by immunoSEQ multiplex PCR, and TCRdb kept only the in-frame ones, dropping some. The profile shows fewer than 130,000 clones, over 85% of them singletons. In the case of this clone: Its antigen is not identified.

The sample in question was peripheral blood, obtained 28 days after the second AZD1222 dose. The chain links TRBV3-1 (or the pseudogene TRBV3-2) to TRBJ2-1; D remains ambiguous. This clonotype was obtained from an adult who received the AZD1222 COVID-19 vaccine. CDR3 sequence (DNA): TGTGCCAGCAGCACCCCTCCGGCAATGGGGCAGTTCTTC. Translated, it gives CASSTPPAMGQFF.